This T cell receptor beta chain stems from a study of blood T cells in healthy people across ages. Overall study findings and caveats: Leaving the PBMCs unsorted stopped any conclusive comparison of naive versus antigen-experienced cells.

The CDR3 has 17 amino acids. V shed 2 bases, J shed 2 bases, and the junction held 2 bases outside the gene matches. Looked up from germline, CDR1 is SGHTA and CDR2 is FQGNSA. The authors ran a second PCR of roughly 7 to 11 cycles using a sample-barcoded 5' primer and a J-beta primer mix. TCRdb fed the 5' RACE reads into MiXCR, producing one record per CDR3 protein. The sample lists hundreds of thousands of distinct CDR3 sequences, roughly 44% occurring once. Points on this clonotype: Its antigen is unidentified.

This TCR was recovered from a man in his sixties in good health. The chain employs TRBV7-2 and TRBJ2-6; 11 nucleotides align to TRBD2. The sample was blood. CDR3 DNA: TGTGCCAGCAGCTTATCTAGCGGGGGGACTGGGGCCAACGTCCTGACTTTC. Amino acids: CASSLSSGGTGANVLTF.